A single sample is the source of the 24 T cell receptor beta chains below, sequenced in a study of shared clonotypes between healthy human individuals. Measured with immunoSEQ multiplex PCR; TCRdb has only the in-frame clones, and not every one. The data show about 1 million clones, about 80% seen once. The sample comprised memory CD4+ T cells from PBMCs. Subset defined: CD45RA-negative fraction. The receptors originated from a man younger than 30 in good health. Some clones in this sample may be carry-over from other donors' samples.

The chain has TRBV28 and TRBJ2-2, with unresolved D. The CDR3 sequence is 18 residues long. Trimming shortened V by 3 bases and J by 1 base, and 18 bases separated the two germline ends. CDR1 and CDR2 from the germline V gene are MDHEN and SYDVKM. CDR3 amino acids: CASSFASWYSLNTGELFF. For the CDR3, the DNA is TGTGCCAGCAGTTTCGCGTCATGGTACTCCCTGAACACCGGGGAGCTGTTTTTT.

This clone was found once. The chain recombines TRBV13 with TRBJ2-1, with D perhaps TRBD2 (5 bases). Germline CDR1 reads PRHDT; CDR2 reads FYEKMQ (reference sequence). The CDR3 spans 11 residues. V lost 3 bases and J 11 bases, leaving 8 bases between the germline ends. CDR3: CASSFSEQQFF. The CDR3 DNA sequence: TGTGCCAGCAGCTTTAGCGAACAGCAGTTCTTC.

The rearrangement uses TRBV7-2 and TRBJ2-3; maybe TRBD1 (6 bases). V dropped 5 bases and J dropped 6 bases, with 21 bases sitting between them. The CDR3 has 16 residues. The germline V gene encodes CDR1 SGHTA and CDR2 FQGNSA. CDR3 in DNA: TGTGCCAGCAGCCCAGGACAGAGCCTTGTAGGCGATACGCAGTATTTT. Translation: CASSPGQSLVGDTQYF.

This clone was recorded many times. The CDR3 reads CASIPGGNDGYTF. DNA of the CDR3: TGTGCCAGCATCCCTGGGGGGAACGATGGCTACACCTTC. This chain uses TRBV7-9 with TRBJ1-2; a possible D gene is TRBD1 (5 bases). The germline V and J ends were trimmed by 7 bases and 6 bases, with 15 bases remaining between them. The length of the CDR3 is 13 residues. Germline V lookup: CDR1 SEHNR, CDR2 FQNEAQ (reference sequence). Full variable domain (missing parts from reference TRBV7-9 and TRBJ1-2): DTGVSQNPRHKITKRGQNVTFRCDPISEHNRLYWYRQTLGQGPEFLTYFQNEAQLEKSRLLSDRFSAERPKGSFSTLEIQRTEQGDSAMYLCASIPGGNDGYTFGSGTRLTVV.

This clone was seen once. The V and J genes are TRBV18 and TRBJ1-4; 11 positions match TRBD1. Germline CDR1 KGHSH, CDR2 LQKENI. The ends lost 3 bases at V and 8 bases at J; junction bases unmatched: 5. The CDR3 runs to 15 residues. For the CDR3, the DNA is TGTGCCAGCTCACCGGACAGGGGGCAACCGGAAAAACTGTTTTTT. Protein sequence: CASSPDRGQPEKLFF. The full variable domain, in which reference TRBV18 and TRBJ1-4 provide the parts outside the CDR3, is NAGVMQNPRHLVRRRGQEARLRCSPMKGHSHVYWYRQLPEEGLKFMVYLQKENIIDESGMPKERFSAEFPKEGPSILRIQQVVRGDSAAYFCASSPDRGQPEKLFFGSGTQLSVL.

The CDR3 sequence: CASSPNRGSLNQPQHF. CDR3 bases: TGTGCCAGCAGCCCCAATCGGGGGAGCCTTAATCAGCCCCAGCATTTT. The chain carries TRBV28 and TRBJ1-5, with D perhaps TRBD1 (5 bases). The CDR3 covers 16 residues. Per germline, CDR1 MDHEN and CDR2 SYDVKM. V was cut by 6 bases and J by 4 bases, with 19 bases left in between.

The rearrangement uses TRBV19 and TRBJ1-5; D perhaps matches TRBD1 (5 bases). Germline loops: CDR1 LNHDA, CDR2 SQIVND (reference sequence). Trimming pared 0 bases from V and 9 bases from J, leaving 18 bases between. This CDR3 region has 16 residues. The CDR3: CASSIDGSGGTGPQHF. The CDR3 DNA follows: TGTGCCAGTAGTATAGATGGTTCGGGGGGAACGGGGCCCCAGCATTTT.

This clone was counted between two and nine times. J is TRBJ1-1 and V is TRBV29-1; D possibly corresponds to TRBD1 (6 bases). The CDR3 is 14 residues long. The germline CDR1 and CDR2 sequences are SQVTM and ANQGSEA. V lost 8 bases and J 6 bases, leaving 22 bases between the germline ends. The CDR3 nucleotides are TGCAGCCTTACCCGAAGACAGGTCAAATCTGAAGCTTTCTTT. Its translation is CSLTRRQVKSEAFF.

The V and J genes are TRBV28 and TRBJ1-4, with D uncertain. V gave up 5 bases and J gave up 4 bases, with 17 bases separating them. Germline V gene lookup returns CDR1 MDHEN and CDR2 SYDVKM. The CDR3 is 16 amino acids. The CDR3 DNA reads as TGTGCCAGCAGTCTTCACCGGACCCGCGGTAATGAAAAACTGTTTTTT. Protein: CASSLHRTRGNEKLFF.

V gene TRBV7-4 combines with J gene TRBJ1-5, with TRBD1 matching 8 bases. The V segment lost 6 bases and the J segment 0 bases; nucleotides outside the gene matches: 16. Germline CDR1 is SGHVT and CDR2 is SQSDAQ. The CDR3 is 19 residues long. The CDR3 DNA sequence: TGTGCCAGCAGTTTTCCCGCGGCAGGGGGCGACGATAGCAATCAGCCCCAGCATTTT. Its protein product is CASSFPAAGGDDSNQPQHF. Full variable domain (missing parts from reference TRBV7-4 and TRBJ1-5): GAGVSQSPRYKVAKRGRDVALRCDSISGHVTLYWYRQTLGQGSEVLTYSQSDAQRDKSGRPSGRFSAERPERSVSTLKIQRTEQGDSAVYLCASSFPAAGGDDSNQPQHFGDGTRLSIL.

The V and J genes are TRBV6-1 and TRBJ1-1, with unresolved D. V was cut by 0 bases and J by 9 bases, with 11 bases left in between. CDR1 is MNHNS and CDR2 is SASEGT in the germline V gene. The CDR3 contains 13 residues. CDR3 in DNA: TGTGCCAGCAGTGAAGCTGCCGGGGATAAAGCTTTCTTT. Its translation: CASSEAAGDKAFF.

The chain has TRBV6-5 and TRBJ2-7; 8 bases agree with TRBD1. Germline V gene data show CDR1 as MNHEY and CDR2 as SVGAGI. V dropped 6 bases and J dropped 0; count of bases not matched to a gene: 4. CDR3 size: 14 residues. CDR3 loop: CASSGDRLSYEQYF. In DNA form, the CDR3 reads TGTGCCAGCAGCGGGGACAGGCTCTCCTACGAGCAGTACTTC.

The CDR3 sequence: CASSPSGGTEQYF. The CDR3 DNA follows: TGTGCCAGCTCACCATCGGGCGGGACCGAGCAGTACTTC. V and J are TRBV18 and TRBJ2-7; D perhaps matches TRBD2 (6 bases). Trimming pared 2 bases from V and 6 bases from J, leaving 11 bases between. CDR3 length: 13 residues. CDR1 and CDR2 from the germline V gene are KGHSH and LQKENI.

V gene TRBV5-4 combines with J gene TRBJ2-7; D is possibly TRBD2 (5 bases). V was shortened by 2 bases and J by 3 bases, with 9 bases between the two germline ends. Germline V gene sequence: CDR1 SGHNT, CDR2 YYREEE (reference sequence). The CDR3 runs 13 residues. The CDR3 reads CASSFHEGYEQYF. CDR3 coding DNA: TGTGCCAGCAGCTTTCACGAGGGCTACGAGCAGTACTTC.

The J gene is TRBJ2-5, the V gene TRBV5-4; D may be TRBD1 (6 bases). The V end lost 7 bases, the J end lost 5 bases, and 12 bases lay between the germline ends. The CDR3 has 12 residues. In germline, CDR1 is SGHNT, CDR2 YYREEE (reference sequence). The CDR3 loop is CASGPRGETQYF. The CDR3 DNA reads TGTGCCAGCGGGCCTAGGGGGGAGACCCAGTACTTC.

This clone turned up a few times. V usage is TRBV6-4 and J usage is TRBJ1-1; the D gene is possibly TRBD1 (6 bases). CDR1 is MRHNA and CDR2 is SNTAGT in the germline V gene. With 6 bases removed from V and 3 bases from J, the gap between germline ends came to 11 bases. The CDR3 spans 13 residues. The CDR3 spells CASRWGLDTEAFF. DNA for the CDR3: TGTGCCAGCAGGTGGGGGCTGGACACTGAAGCTTTCTTT.

The chain links TRBV19 to TRBJ1-2; 9 bases align to TRBD1. There are 16 residues in the CDR3. The junction had 11 bases not matched to a gene; V was cut back by 7 bases and J by 2 bases. Germline V gene sequence: CDR1 LNHDA, CDR2 SQIVND (reference sequence). The CDR3 DNA sequence: TGTGCCAGTAAGGGACAGGGTGCCCCGGGGAACTATGGCTACACCTTC. This sequence encodes CASKGQGAPGNYGYTF.

This clone was observed a single time. As DNA, the CDR3 is TGCGCCAGCAGGCAGGATGGGGCGCGAACAGATGGCTACACCTTC. Amino acid sequence: CASRQDGARTDGYTF. The chain joins TRBV5-1 to TRBJ1-2; D might be TRBD1 (5 bases). The germline gives CDR1 SGHRS, CDR2 YFSETQ. V was trimmed by 5 bases and J by 6 bases, leaving 20 bases between them. The CDR3 sequence is 15 residues long.

J is TRBJ2-3 and V is TRBV30; D gene unclear. Germline assignment: CDR1 GTSNPN and CDR2 SVGIG (reference sequence). The ends were cut back, 0 bases at V and 5 bases at J, with 12 bases in the middle. The CDR3 extends over 14 amino acids. CDR3 sequence: CAWSVMGMKDTQYF. The CDR3 nucleotides are TGTGCCTGGAGTGTTATGGGCATGAAAGATACGCAGTATTTT.

On this clone: In the same sample, other DNA sequences code for this CDR3. The chain employs TRBV7-3 and TRBJ2-1, with 11 bases fitting TRBD2. The V segment lost 4 bases and the J segment 4 bases; nucleotides outside the gene matches: 3. This CDR3 has 15 residues. CDR1 and CDR2 from the germline V gene are SGHTA and FQGTGA. CDR3 in amino acids: CASSSGTSGYNEQFF. DNA of the CDR3: TGTGCCAGCAGCTCAGGGACTAGCGGATACAATGAGCAGTTCTTC.

The chain combines TRBV11-3 with TRBJ1-1; the D gene is possibly TRBD1 (6 bases). Germline CDR1 SGHNT, CDR2 YENEEA. CDR3 length: 14 residues. V was shortened by 0 bases and J by 5 bases, with 10 bases between the two germline ends. The CDR3, as DNA: TGTGCCAGCAGCTTAGATGGGGGGCGTACTGAAGCTTTCTTT. Protein product: CASSLDGGRTEAFF. The full variable domain, rest sourced from reference TRBV11-3 and TRBJ1-1, is EAGVVQSPRYKIIEKKQPVAFWCNPISGHNTLYWYLQNLGQGPELLIRYENEEAVDDSQLPKDRFSAERLKGVDSTLKIQPAELGDSAVYLCASSLDGGRTEAFFGQGTRLTVV.

The chain joins TRBV18 to TRBJ2-3; TRBD2 agrees at 9 bases. V lost 3 bases, J lost 6 bases, and 7 bases stayed unmatched. The CDR3 has 15 residues. The germline V gene encodes CDR1 KGHSH and CDR2 LQKENI. DNA of the CDR3: TGTGCCAGCTCACCGGGGGATAGCGGGAGCGATACGCAGTATTTT. This translates into CASSPGDSGSDTQYF. Variable domain in full (rest from reference TRBV18 and TRBJ2-3): NAGVMQNPRHLVRRRGQEARLRCSPMKGHSHVYWYRQLPEEGLKFMVYLQKENIIDESGMPKERFSAEFPKEGPSILRIQQVVRGDSAAYFCASSPGDSGSDTQYFGPGTRLTVL.

Notes on this clone: This may come from a read error, since a much larger clone is one base off. Other DNA sequences in the same sample also yield this CDR3. The rearrangement links TRBV2 to TRBJ2-6; D ambiguous. CDR1 is SNHLY, CDR2 FYNNEI, per germline. V lost 5 bases and J lost 4, with 3 bases in between. The CDR3 is 12 amino acids. The CDR3 DNA reads as TGTGCCAGCAGTTCCGGGGCCAACGTCCTGACTTTC. Protein sequence: CASSSGANVLTF.

This rearrangement joins TRBV6-4 to TRBJ2-1, with D hard to call. Germline V gene sequence: CDR1 MRHNA, CDR2 SNTAGT. V lost 4 bases and J 0 bases, leaving 10 bases between the germline ends. The CDR3 extends over 15 amino acids. CDR3 residues: CASSVGRSSYNEQFF. CDR3 DNA sequence: TGTGCCAGCAGTGTCGGTCGGAGCTCCTACAATGAGCAGTTCTTC.